This TCR beta chain was sequenced during a study of shared clonotypes between healthy human individuals. Data came from immunoSEQ multiplex PCR; TCRdb stores just in-frame clones and leaves some out. The repertoire includes about 2.3 million clones, approximately 93% of them detected once, and about 0.39% sits in the top ten. Germline V CDR1 and CDR2: MNHNS, SASEGT. V was pared by 7 bases and J by 2 bases, with 18 bases between. The CDR3 runs to 15 residues. The V gene is TRBV6-1, the J gene TRBJ2-7, with D maybe TRBD1 (6 bases). The specimen was naive CD4+ T cells from PBMCs. Noted subset: CD45RA+ positively selected. The clonotype was recovered from a man younger than 35 in good health. Some clones in this sample may be carry-over from other donors' samples. For the CDR3, the DNA is TGTGCCAGCATGGTGACAGGCATCGACCCCTACGAGCAGTACTTC. Translated, it gives CASMVTGIDPYEQYF.